The sequence of this T cell receptor beta chain was determined in a study of T-cell reconstitution after alpha-beta-depleted transplantation in children. Unique molecular identifiers tagged the TCRbeta library. Each CDR3 protein is one row after TCRdb ran MiXCR on the PCR reads. The data hold 300,000 to 400,000 distinct CDR3 sequences, with more than 20% observed a single time. The study's findings and limits: At the one-year point after transplant, T-cell counts and TCRbeta diversity were found to come mostly from T cells that had been newly produced.

Germline V gene sequence: CDR1 KGHSH, CDR2 LQKENI. V was clipped by 4 bases and J by 1 base; unmatched bases: 7. This CDR3 spans 16 amino acids. Details on this clonotype: Antigen specificity is unknown.

This clonotype was sampled from a male patient younger than 18 who had a stem cell transplant for acute lymphoblastic leukemia, so the T cells may come from the graft donor. This material consisted of PBMCs, mostly from graft donor cells, taken 180 days after TCRalphabeta/CD19-depleted stem cell transplant. The V and J genes are TRBV18 and TRBJ1-1; 9 nucleotides align to TRBD1. CDR3 nucleotides: TGTGCCAGCTCACGCATTGCGACAGGGGGGAACACTGAAGCTTTCTTT. This encodes CASSRIATGGNTEAFF.